This passage covers 24 T cell receptor beta chains from one sample sequenced in a study of blood T cells in healthy people across ages. A second PCR of roughly 7 to 11 cycles used a sample-barcoded 5' primer and a J-beta primer mix. TCRdb reprocessed the 5' RACE reads via MiXCR and lists one record per CDR3 protein. Counted here are about 1.4 million distinct CDR3 sequences, 59% occurring once; the ten biggest clones make up more than 6%. The sample comprised blood. The receptors here all came from a man aged 18 to 35 in good health.

This chain uses TRBV20-1 with TRBJ2-3; D is unclear. This CDR3 region has 14 residues. Per germline, CDR1 DFQATT and CDR2 SNEGSKA (reference sequence). Trimming stripped 5 bases from V and 3 bases from J, with 15 bases between. CDR3 DNA: TGCAGTGCTCTAGTTGCGGAACGAACAGATACGCAGTATTTT. It specifies CSALVAERTDTQYF.

The chain links TRBV20-1 to TRBJ2-1; D possibly corresponds to TRBD1 (8 bases). The CDR3 covers 16 residues. V was clipped by 0 bases and J by 6 bases, with 18 bases between them. Germline CDR1 is DFQATT and CDR2 is SNEGSKA (reference sequence). The CDR3 coding sequence is TGCAGTGCTAGAGATCCCCGGACAGGGAGGGTCAATGAGCAGTTCTTC. It encodes CSARDPRTGRVNEQFF.

The chain carries TRBV27 and TRBJ2-3, with TRBD1 identical over 7 bases. V lost 6 bases, J lost 2 bases, and 5 bases stayed unmatched. The CDR3 length is 14 residues. Germline-derived CDR1 and CDR2 are MNHEY and SMNVEV (reference sequence). Written as DNA, the CDR3 is TGTGCCAGCAGGAGGGGGCATGTCACAGATACGCAGTATTTT. This gives the protein CASRRGHVTDTQYF.

The rearrangement uses TRBV7-2 and TRBJ1-2, with D perhaps TRBD1 (6 bases). The CDR3 length is 14 residues. Per germline, CDR1 SGHTA and CDR2 FQGNSA. Trimming pared 0 bases from V and 8 bases from J, leaving 13 bases between. This CDR3 is CASSLALGGGGYTF. The DNA for the CDR3 is TGTGCCAGCAGCTTAGCGCTTGGGGGCGGGGGCTACACCTTC. Full variable domain (missing parts from reference TRBV7-2 and TRBJ1-2): GAGVSQSPSNKVTEKGKDVELRCDPISGHTALYWYRQSLGQGLEFLIYFQGNSAPDKSGLPSDRFSAERTGGSVSTLTIQRTQQEDSAVYLCASSLALGGGGYTFGSGTRLTVV.

The chain couples TRBV27 to TRBJ2-2, with unresolved D. The V and J ends lost 5 bases and 1 base respectively, with 8 bases between them. This CDR3 contains 14 residues. CDR1 MNHEY and CDR2 SMNVEV come from the germline V gene (reference sequence). CDR3 sequence: CASSVTRNTGELFF. The CDR3 DNA reads TGTGCCAGCAGTGTAACAAGGAACACCGGGGAGCTGTTTTTT.

This clonotype was observed a single time. The chain recombines TRBV28 with TRBJ1-1; D is unresolved. Germline values: CDR1 MDHEN, CDR2 SYDVKM. Between the trimmed V and J ends, which lost 5 bases and 12 bases, there was a span of 25 bases. The CDR3 has 15 amino acids. The CDR3 sequence is CASSEKPRSDWMSFF. DNA for the CDR3: TGTGCCAGCAGTGAAAAACCGAGATCGGATTGGATGTCTTTCTTT.

In regard to this clonotype: The germline gene is not matched at one end of the junction; a read error may be the cause. This chain connects TRBV6-5 to TRBJ1-4; D unclear. This CDR3 contains 14 residues. Germline V gene data show CDR1 as MNHEY and CDR2 as SVGAGI. The CDR3 region has the DNA TGTGCCAGCAGGCCGAGTTCTTCGAGGGAAAGACTGTTTTTT. Translating it yields CASRPSSSRERLFF.

This CDR3 is CASISLAGGAYNEQFF. The CDR3, as DNA: TGTGCCAGCATCTCCTTGGCGGGGGGAGCCTACAATGAGCAGTTCTTC. The V call is TRBV7-9, the J call TRBJ2-1, with 8 positions matching TRBD2. The CDR3 consists of 16 residues. Germline V gene lookup returns CDR1 SEHNR and CDR2 FQNEAQ (reference sequence). V was pared by 7 bases and J by 2 bases, with 10 bases of the junction left unmatched.

A remark on this clonotype: One end of the junction varies from germline; a read error may be responsible. The chain is built from TRBV6-5 and TRBJ2-2; TRBD2 matches at 9 bases. Germline assignment: CDR1 MNHEY and CDR2 SVGAGI. CDR3 length: 19 amino acids. The CDR3: CDSSYPRIAGEPNTGELFF. The CDR3 coding sequence is TGTGACAGCAGTTACCCCCGAATAGCGGGGGAACCGAACACCGGGGAGCTGTTTTTT.

The chain couples TRBV20-1 to TRBJ2-7, with 12 bases lining up with TRBD2. The J call may be incorrect, as the DNA end agrees better with TRBJ2-5. Germline CDR1 and CDR2: DFQATT and SNEGSKA (reference sequence). This CDR3 is built from 15 residues. The CDR3 coding sequence is TGCAGTGCTAGGGAAGGACTAGCGGGGAAAGAGACCCAGTACTTC. This gives the protein CSAREGLAGKETQYF.

In this sample, this clonotype turned up once. The rearrangement uses TRBV9 and TRBJ2-5; D may be TRBD1 (5 bases). The V gene lost 4 bases and the J gene lost 7 bases, with 23 bases spanning the gap. The CDR3 runs to 16 residues. Germline values: CDR1 SGDLS, CDR2 YYNGEE. Here the CDR3 DNA reads TGTGCCAGCAGCCTAGGGGCAGGTTCCCGGTGGGGGACCCAGTACTTC. It translates to CASSLGAGSRWGTQYF.

The sample holds a few counts of this clonotype. This chain joins TRBV12-3 or TRBV12-4 and TRBJ2-7; 9 bases line up with TRBD1. This CDR3 has 16 amino acids. J gave up 1 base and V 6 bases, and 10 bases lay outside the gene matches. DNA of the CDR3: TGTGCCAGCAGCCCGGGGGTGGGACAGGGATCCTACGAGCAGTACTTC. Residues: CASSPGVGQGSYEQYF.

CDR3 sequence reads: CASSLDDGLREQFF. CDR3 bases: TGTGCCAGCAGCTTAGACGACGGCCTTAGAGAGCAGTTCTTC. This chain joins TRBV7-2 and TRBJ2-1; D unclear. V dropped 1 base and J dropped 10 bases, with 14 bases sitting between them. The germline gives CDR1 SGHTA, CDR2 FQGNSA. The CDR3 contains 14 residues. The full variable domain, with the rest looked up from reference TRBV7-2 and TRBJ2-1, is GAGVSQSPSNKVTEKGKDVELRCDPISGHTALYWYRQSLGQGLEFLIYFQGNSAPDKSGLPSDRFSAERTGGSVSTLTIQRTQQEDSAVYLCASSLDDGLREQFFGPGTRLTVL.

The rearrangement links TRBV20-1 to TRBJ2-3; tentative D call: TRBD2 (5 bases). V shed 6 bases and J shed 5 bases, with 12 bases lying between them. Germline CDR1 and CDR2: DFQATT and SNEGSKA (reference sequence). This CDR3 is 12 amino acids long. As DNA, the CDR3 is TGCAGTGCCCCCGCGGGTCGAGATACGCAGTATTTT. Translated, it gives CSAPAGRDTQYF.

V usage is TRBV27 and J usage is TRBJ2-7, with D tentatively TRBD1 or TRBD2 (6 bases each). The CDR3 totals 14 residues. The germline V gene has CDR1 MNHEY and CDR2 SMNVEV (reference sequence). The V end lost 3 bases, the J end lost 5 bases, and 14 bases lay between the germline ends. The CDR3: CASSLLQGGHEQYF. CDR3 nucleotide sequence: TGTGCCAGCAGTTTGTTACAGGGAGGCCACGAGCAGTACTTC.

This clonotype was picked up a small number of times. The chain employs TRBV20-1 and TRBJ2-7; TRBD2 matches at 9 bases. Germline V CDR1 and CDR2: DFQATT, SNEGSKA (reference sequence). The V and J ends lost 1 base and 3 bases, in that order; junction bases with no gene match: 7. The CDR3 consists of 15 residues. CDR3 coding DNA: TGCAGTGCTAGAGGGACTAGCGAGAGTATCTACGAGCAGTACTTC. This encodes CSARGTSESIYEQYF.

The chain recombines TRBV6-6 with TRBJ2-7; D is ambiguous. The DNA end is more similar to TRBJ2-5, so the J call may be wrong. Germline CDR1 is MNHNY and CDR2 is SVGAGI (reference sequence). The CDR3 length is 11 residues. This CDR3 is CASSPFETQYF. Written as DNA, the CDR3 is TGTGCCAGCAGTCCCTTCGAGACCCAGTACTTC.

This clonotype was observed many times. The rearrangement links TRBV10-3 to TRBJ2-5; D possibly matches TRBD1 or TRBD2 (5 bases each). Germline V CDR1 and CDR2: ENHRY, SYGVKD. The CDR3 is 15 amino acids. Between the trimmed V and J ends, which lost 1 base and 5 bases, there was a span of 14 bases. The CDR3 is CAISEYQPGTETQYF. DNA of the CDR3: TGTGCCATCAGTGAGTACCAGCCGGGGACGGAGACCCAGTACTTC.

The chain joins TRBV7-8 to TRBJ1-6; D is uncertain. CDR1 and CDR2 (germline): SGHVS, FQNEAQ. The CDR3 totals 14 residues. V lost 2 bases and J lost 2, with 4 bases in between. Here the CDR3 reads CASSLFPYNSPLHF. The CDR3 DNA reads TGTGCCAGCAGCTTATTCCCCTATAATTCACCCCTCCACTTT. Full variable domain (remainder filled in from reference TRBV7-8 and TRBJ1-6): GAGVSQSPRYKVAKRGQDVALRCDPISGHVSLFWYQQALGQGPEFLTYFQNEAQLDKSGLPSDRFFAERPEGSVSTLKIQRTQQEDSAVYLCASSLFPYNSPLHFGNGTRLTVT.

The chain recombines TRBV14 with TRBJ2-1, with 14 nucleotides matching TRBD2. The V gene end was trimmed by 4 bases and the J gene end by 13 bases; junction bases not matched to a gene: 9. The germline gives CDR1 SGHDN, CDR2 FVKESK. This CDR3 has 15 amino acids. Here the CDR3 reads CASSLGLAGGPTQFF. For the CDR3, the DNA is TGTGCCAGCAGCCTAGGACTAGCGGGAGGTCCGACCCAGTTCTTC.

The rearrangement links TRBV12-3 or TRBV12-4 to TRBJ1-1, with D unresolved. The CDR3 extends over 12 amino acids. Trimming shortened V by 5 bases and J by 10 bases, and 14 bases separated the two germline ends. The DNA for the CDR3 is TGTGCCAGCAGTCAAAGGTGGGGTGCAGCTTTCTTT. It is translated as CASSQRWGAAFF.

CDR3 sequence: CASSQESSRVSYEQYF. CDR3 coding DNA: TGCGCCAGCAGCCAAGAGAGCAGTCGTGTGTCCTACGAGCAGTACTTC. J is TRBJ2-7 and V is TRBV4-3, with no clear D. From germline, CDR1 is LGHNA and CDR2 YSLEER. The germline V and J ends were trimmed by 0 bases and 1 base, with 13 bases remaining between them. This CDR3 comprises 16 residues.

This chain joins TRBV29-1 and TRBJ1-1; 11 nucleotides line up with TRBD1. Germline loops: CDR1 SQVTM, CDR2 ANQGSEA. CDR3 length equals 14 residues. V dropped 4 bases and J dropped 7; count of bases not matched to a gene: 8. The CDR3 DNA follows: TGCAGCGTTGTTGTGGGACAGGGGGTCGGTGAAGCTTTCTTT. Its protein is CSVVVGQGVGEAFF.

This clonotype was counted once. The J gene is TRBJ1-2, the V gene TRBV11-2, with D uncertain. Trimming removed 5 bases at V and 5 bases at J, with 18 bases between. CDR3 length: 15 amino acids. The germline CDR1 and CDR2 sequences are SGHAT and FQNNGV. For the CDR3, the DNA is TGTGCCAGCAGCCCACTCGGGCAGGCCACTTATGGCTACACCTTC. This encodes CASSPLGQATYGYTF.